The 8 T cell receptor beta chains reported below all come from one sample, sequenced in a study of blood T cell repertoires in COVID-19. Only in-frame clones appear in the TCRdb table, and some are missing; sequencing was by immunoSEQ multiplex PCR. This sample has under 140,000 clones; around four fifths occur once, and the top ten carry about 17%. What was sequenced was peripheral blood. These receptors were obtained from a woman in her fifties or sixties with acute or convalescent COVID-19.

The rearrangement uses TRBV5-1 and TRBJ2-2, with 8 bases fitting TRBD1. The CDR3 extends over 15 amino acids. Looked up from germline, CDR1 is SGHRS and CDR2 is YFSETQ. V lost 4 bases to trimming and J lost 1 base; unmatched junction nucleotides: 3. The CDR3 here is CASSPGTGNTGELFF. The DNA of the CDR3 is TGCGCCAGCAGCCCTGGGACAGGGAACACCGGGGAGCTGTTTTTT. Full variable domain (missing parts from reference TRBV5-1 and TRBJ2-2): KAGVTQTPRYLIKTRGQQVTLSCSPISGHRSVSWYQQTPGQGLQFLFEYFSETQRNKGNFPGRFSGRQFSNSRSEMNVSTLELGDSALYLCASSPGTGNTGELFFGEGSRLTVL.

On this clone: A read error may produce the germline difference seen at one junction end. This chain links TRBV7-7 with TRBJ2-5; TRBD1 agrees at 7 bases. The germline CDR1 and CDR2 sequences are SSHAT and FNYEAQ (reference sequence). The CDR3 loop spans 15 amino acids. The CDR3 reads CASSMQPGQQETQYF. The CDR3 DNA is TGTGCTAGCAGCATGCAACCGGGACAGCAAGAGACCCAGTACTTC.

This clone was seen more than once but under ten times. The chain joins TRBV28 to TRBJ1-4; unclear D gene. V shed 2 bases and J shed 4 bases, with 8 bases lying between them. The CDR3 is 14 amino acids. Germline V lookup: CDR1 MDHEN, CDR2 SYDVKM. Here the CDR3 reads CASSLVTGNEKLFF. The CDR3 DNA follows: TGTGCCAGCAGTTTAGTGACGGGTAATGAAAAACTGTTTTTT.

The chain couples TRBV27 to TRBJ1-1; unclear D gene. V lost 1 base and J 3 bases, leaving 6 bases between the germline ends. The CDR3 contains 13 residues. From germline, CDR1 is MNHEY and CDR2 SMNVEV (reference sequence). CDR3 amino acids: CASSLLAHTEAFF. CDR3 sequence (DNA): TGTGCCAGCAGTTTATTGGCCCACACTGAAGCTTTCTTT.

The V and J genes are TRBV6-5 and TRBJ1-5; D may be TRBD1 (5 bases). Germline CDR1 reads MNHEY; CDR2 reads SVGAGI. Trimming left V 4 bases short and J 5 bases short, with 15 bases between. The CDR3 is 15 amino acids. The CDR3 nucleotides read TGTGCCAGCAGTTTCGGTCGCAGGGAGGATCAGCCCCAGCATTTT. Protein product: CASSFGRREDQPQHF.

The chain links TRBV30 to TRBJ1-1; D unclear. This CDR3 is built from 15 residues. The germline gives CDR1 GTSNPN, CDR2 SVGIG (reference sequence). Trimming shortened V by 0 bases and J by 0 bases, and 11 bases separated the two germline ends. CDR3 in DNA: TGTGCCTGGAGTGTACTCGGGGTCATGAACACTGAAGCTTTCTTT. Protein: CAWSVLGVMNTEAFF.

This chain joins TRBV11-1 and TRBJ1-5; D perhaps matches TRBD1 (5 bases). Germline CDR1 is SGHAT and CDR2 is FQDESV (reference sequence). The CDR3 is made up of 13 amino acids. Between the trimmed V and J ends, which lost 4 bases and 9 bases, there was a span of 13 bases. The chain's CDR3 is CASSSFQGGPQHF. The CDR3 DNA follows: TGTGCCAGCAGCTCATTCCAGGGTGGGCCCCAGCATTTT.

The chain joins TRBV2 to TRBJ2-7; D possibly corresponds to TRBD1 (5 bases). V shed 6 bases and J shed 5 bases, with 14 bases lying between them. This CDR3 contains 13 residues. Germline CDR1 and CDR2: SNHLY and FYNNEI. The CDR3 is CASRGWGNDEQYF. Here the CDR3 DNA reads TGTGCCAGCAGGGGATGGGGCAACGACGAGCAGTACTTC.